Below, 11 T cell receptor beta chains from the same sample are listed, as sequenced in a study of blood T cell repertoires in COVID-19. The repertoire was sequenced with immunoSEQ multiplex PCR; TCRdb's copy has only in-frame clones and lacks some. The profile covers 270,000 or so clones, with about 76% appearing a single time and 2.5% to 3% taken by the ten largest. Sequenced input: peripheral blood. These receptors were obtained from a woman in her sixties with active or convalescent COVID-19.

The sample holds one count of this clone. This chain links TRBV4-1 with TRBJ2-5; 16 nucleotides line up with TRBD2. V trimming: 5 bases; J trimming: 7 bases; junction bases outside the gene matches: 7. There are 16 residues in the CDR3. Germline V gives CDR1 MGHRA, CDR2 YSYEKL. DNA of the CDR3: TGCGCCAGCAGCGGGACTAGCGGGGGGGGCTCGGGGACCCAGTACTTC. This gives the protein CASSGTSGGGSGTQYF.

The chain has TRBV30 and TRBJ1-5, with D possibly being TRBD1 (5 bases). V gave up 7 bases and J gave up 2 bases, with 15 bases separating them. The CDR3 length is 14 residues. The germline V gene encodes CDR1 GTSNPN and CDR2 SVGIG (reference sequence). The CDR3 sequence is CAFQRAGGNQPQHF. The CDR3 region has the DNA TGTGCCTTCCAGCGCGCGGGGGGCAATCAGCCCCAGCATTTT.

This chain joins TRBV2 and TRBJ1-2, with no clear D. CDR1 and CDR2 (germline): SNHLY, FYNNEI. This CDR3 has 10 residues. V dropped 6 bases and J dropped 5 bases, with 4 bases sitting between them. CDR3 DNA sequence: TGTGCCAGCAGAGCATATGGCTACACCTTC. Translation: CASRAYGYTF.

The chain carries TRBV4-1 and TRBJ2-4; D possibly corresponds to TRBD1 (6 bases). Deletions cut 5 bases from V and 7 bases from J, with 18 bases between. This CDR3 spans 15 amino acids. Germline V lookup: CDR1 MGHRA, CDR2 YSYEKL. CDR3 in amino acids: CASSSLGTKGNIQYF. For the CDR3, the DNA is TGCGCCAGCAGCTCCCTAGGGACAAAAGGGAACATTCAGTACTTC.

This sequence joins TRBV14 and TRBJ1-1; D unclear. Trimming took off 0 bases at V and 4 bases at J, with 9 bases between the two ends. The CDR3 spans 14 residues. Germline CDR1 and CDR2: SGHDN and FVKESK. CDR3 amino acids: CASSQDYVGTEAFF. The CDR3 bases are TGTGCCAGCAGCCAAGATTATGTCGGCACTGAAGCTTTCTTT.

A few counts support this clone. The chain employs TRBV7-9 and TRBJ1-1; TRBD1 agrees at 9 bases. With V trimmed by 6 bases and J by 5 bases, 4 bases remained unmatched. CDR3 length: 13 residues. From germline, CDR1 is SEHNR and CDR2 FQNEAQ (reference sequence). CDR3 DNA: TGTGCCAGCAGACGGGACAGGGAGACTGAAGCTTTCTTT. It encodes CASRRDRETEAFF.

CDR3: CASSQDYSEQYF. In nucleotides, the CDR3 is TGTGCCAGCAGCCAAGATTATAGCGAGCAGTACTTC. This chain joins TRBV3-1 (or the pseudogene TRBV3-2) and TRBJ2-7, with D hard to call. Trimming shortened V by 0 bases and J by 6 bases, and 6 bases separated the two germline ends. The CDR3 extends over 12 amino acids. Germline lookup yields CDR1 LGHDT and CDR2 YNNKEL (reference sequence).

This clone was counted between two and nine times. The chain employs TRBV14 and TRBJ1-5; possibly TRBD1 for D (5 bases). Trimming pared 1 base from V and 3 bases from J, leaving 13 bases between. Germline V gene lookup returns CDR1 SGHDN and CDR2 FVKESK. The CDR3 runs 16 residues. The CDR3 bases are TGTGCCAGCAGCCAAGTAAGATGGGGCTCCAATCAGCCCCAGCATTTT. The encoded protein is CASSQVRWGSNQPQHF.

The V and J genes are TRBV2 and TRBJ1-2, with unresolved D. The CDR3 consists of 13 residues. Germline assignment: CDR1 SNHLY and CDR2 FYNNEI. Trimming stripped 7 bases from V and 4 bases from J, with 13 bases between. The CDR3 is CASIEAIPYGYTF. Here the CDR3 DNA reads TGTGCCAGCATTGAGGCAATTCCCTATGGCTACACCTTC.

The gene calls are TRBV2 and TRBJ1-5; D is possibly TRBD1 (5 bases). The CDR3 is 16 amino acids. V shed 3 bases and J shed 0 bases, with 12 bases lying between them. Germline V gene data show CDR1 as SNHLY and CDR2 as FYNNEI. The CDR3 coding sequence is TGTGCCAGCAGTGACACAGGAAGGTATAGCAATCAGCCCCAGCATTTT. Translating gives CASSDTGRYSNQPQHF.

This clone has more than one count but fewer than ten. The chain carries TRBV19 and TRBJ1-4; D is perhaps TRBD1 (5 bases). V was shortened by 5 bases and J by 8 bases, with 18 bases between the two germline ends. Germline assignment: CDR1 LNHDA and CDR2 SQIVND (reference sequence). The CDR3 loop spans 15 amino acids. CDR3 in DNA: TGTGCCAGTAGTCCCCACCCGGGGGGATGGGAAAAACTGTTTTTT. As protein: CASSPHPGGWEKLFF.